Listed below are T cell receptor beta chains from one sample, sequenced in a study of blood T cell repertoires in COVID-19. Profiled with immunoSEQ multiplex PCR; TCRdb holds only in-frame clones, not every one. The data contain roughly 73,000 clones, about 84% of them singletons. The sequencing input was peripheral blood. The receptor source for this set is a human donor in a cohort sampled during active COVID-19. Each CDR3 is given with its conserved first and last residue.

>TRBV6-5
CASSPGPTEAFF
>TRBV29-1
CSVARRREGFVVDEQFF
>TRBV5-4
CASSPDRGTTYEQYF
>TRBV27
CASSSGQVTPGLHF
>TRBV5-1
CASSLTGDSYNEQFF
>TRBV28
CAVNLLRNSPLHF
>TRBV11-2
CASSLDGLVSGSSSYNEQFF
>TRBV24-1
CATSDRGQRDGYTF
>TRBV6-4
CASSDSSGNTGELFF
>TRBV4-2
CASSGRGLVQYNEQFF
>TRBV10-3
CAISAGDSYNEQFF
>TRBV5-1
CASSLVVGGPDETQYF
>TRBV7-2
CASSFPGQGSRNTIYF
>TRBV3-1/TRBV3-2
CASSQDKSRGGGTF
>TRBV30
CAWSVHPGMFGYTF